These T cell receptor beta chains were read from a single sample in a study of T cell repertoires in cytomegalovirus infection. These receptors' antigens are unknown. MiXCR, applied by TCRdb to the reads, yields one record per CDR3 protein. Here the sample spans about 770,000 distinct CDR3 sequences, almost 30% being singletons. The input for sequencing was cultured CD8+ T cells from PBMCs, taken from culture after CMV antigen stimulation. The receptors were gathered from a human donor in good health (CMV status not recorded). Some clones in this sample may be carry-over from other donors' samples. CDR3s include the opening cysteine and the closing phenylalanine or tryptophan.

TRBV28	14	TRBJ2-5	CATAPRAVQETQYF
TRBV6-2/TRBV6-3	15	TRBJ2-1	CASLKGDPGHNEQFF
TRBV27	18	TRBJ2-3	CASSSADVLRGQGDTQYF
TRBV27	14	TRBJ1-1	CASSWGTGVTEAFF
TRBV5-1	14	TRBJ2-7	CASSLELGSYEQYF
TRBV10-2	11	TRBJ2-7	CASRAEYEQYF
TRBV29-1	11	TRBJ1-1	CSVPRNTEAFF
TRBV6-1	15	TRBJ2-1	CASSYDRAFYNEQFF
TRBV19	15	TRBJ2-1	CASSIDDSSYNEQFF
TRBV7-3	17	TRBJ2-5	CASSPIGAGALQETQYF
TRBV7-9	11	TRBJ1-1	CASSLDRAAFF
TRBV6-5	15	TRBJ2-7	CASSYSDPQGREQYF
TRBV7-7	15	TRBJ1-3	CASSSDATSGNTIYF
TRBV7-6	12	TRBJ2-7	CASSNDPAKKYF
TRBV7-9	16	TRBJ2-1	CASSPRGGGGAEEQFF
TRBV12-3/TRBV12-4	16	TRBJ2-2	CASREPGQGYTGELFF
TRBV29-1	14	TRBJ1-3	CSVPAPGAGNTIYF
TRBV5-5	13	TRBJ2-7	CASTFPGAYEQYF
TRBV12-3/TRBV12-4	14	TRBJ1-1	CASTSGWLNTEAFF
TRBV6-1	15	TRBJ2-2	CASSEGVGRTGELFF
TRBV25-1	16	TRBJ2-1	CASSEWEGAGYNEQFF
TRBV7-2	15	TRBJ2-5	CASSPLAGGKETQYF
TRBV20-1	14	TRBJ2-7	CSAGLAGGQYEQYF
TRBV28	18	TRBJ1-4	CASSSRTGGAGTNEKLFF
TRBV27	13	TRBJ2-2	CASTDRVDGELFF
TRBV7-2	20	TRBJ2-1	CASSGTSGALLFSSYNEQFF
TRBV12-3/TRBV12-4	16	TRBJ2-2	CASLPLAGGNTGELFF
TRBV7-9	14	TRBJ1-5	CASTEIDSNQPQHF
TRBV14	14	TRBJ1-4	CASSQHRGLEKLFF
TRBV7-6	13	TRBJ1-6	CASSPGEDFPLHF
TRBV7-6	12	TRBJ1-1	CASSLNRPEAFF
TRBV27	16	TRBJ1-5	CASSLIGTDSNQPQHF
TRBV7-6	13	TRBJ2-5	CASSSGLHETQYF
TRBV19	16	TRBJ2-2	CASTFLDRGLTGELFF
TRBV5-6	14	TRBJ1-5	CASSYGRDHQPQHF
TRBV15	18	TRBJ1-5	CATSRVGTGFLGNQPQHF
TRBV20-1	13	TRBJ1-3	CSAIDRTGNTIYF
TRBV27	17	TRBJ2-6	CASSPQGGGSGANVLTF
TRBV9	15	TRBJ1-5	CASSVDGGLEQPQHF
TRBV6-2/TRBV6-3	14	TRBJ1-5	CASSSPDLNQPQHF
TRBV7-9	19	TRBJ1-1	CASSRRGRGGGHMNTEAFF
TRBV20-1	15	TRBJ1-5	CSARESGLFNQPQHF
TRBV6-1	16	TRBJ1-5	CASSEWEWGAGQPQHF
TRBV19	15	TRBJ2-1	CASSIVRAGGDEQFF
TRBV4-1	16	TRBJ1-2	CASSQDQGTEGYGYTF
TRBV29-1	12	TRBJ1-2	CSVGRGGGGYTF
TRBV6-5	16	TRBJ2-7	CASSETGMDGIYEQYF
TRBV7-2	15	TRBJ2-1	CASSLSRDSYNEQFF